A single sample gave rise to the 19 T cell receptor beta chains below, sequenced in a study of beta chain features in type 1 diabetes. Findings and caveats of the study: All four CD4+ subsets from Type 1 diabetes patients carried moderately but significantly shorter TCRB CDR3s.

These TCRs' antigens remain unknown. The entirety of the isolated RNA underwent reverse transcription, so expressed TCRB transcripts were sequenced. The assay was immunoSEQ multiplex PCR, and TCRdb's table has in-frame clones only and misses some. The sample has about 240,000 clones, more than 11% seen once. Sequenced sample: naive CD4+ T cells from blood. All receptors derive from a man under 40 with type 1 diabetes.

Only a few counts were recorded for this clone. The chain carries TRBV4-1 and TRBJ2-7, with a possible D match to TRBD2 (6 bases). The length of the CDR3 is 13 residues. The V end was cut by 1 base, the J end by 5 bases, with 9 bases between. The germline CDR1 and CDR2 sequences are MGHRA and YSYEKL. The CDR3 reads CASSQGAGNEQYF. The DNA for the CDR3 is TGCGCCAGCAGCCAAGGGGCGGGGAACGAGCAGTACTTC.

This rearrangement joins TRBV5-1 to TRBJ2-7, with D uncertain. There are 13 residues in the CDR3. CDR1 and CDR2 from the germline V gene are SGHRS and YFSETQ. Trimming took off 2 bases at V and 3 bases at J, with 9 bases between the two ends. CDR3 residues: CASSFDILYEQYF. DNA for the CDR3: TGCGCCAGCAGCTTCGACATCCTCTACGAGCAGTACTTC.

This clone was picked up a small number of times. The CDR3 DNA sequence: TGTGCCAGCAGCTTGAGAGACAGGCCCTACGAGCAGTACTTC. Protein: CASSLRDRPYEQYF. This rearrangement joins TRBV5-6 to TRBJ2-7; D perhaps matches TRBD1 (6 bases). Trimming cost V 1 base and J 2 bases, with 10 bases left between them. The CDR3 loop spans 14 amino acids. The germline V gene has CDR1 SGHDT and CDR2 YYEEEE.

This sequence joins TRBV7-9 and TRBJ1-4, with 9 bases fitting TRBD1. The CDR3 runs 15 residues. Germline V gene sequence: CDR1 SEHNR, CDR2 FQNEAQ (reference sequence). Trimming took 5 bases from V and 5 from J; bases not matched to a gene: 6. The DNA of the CDR3 is TGTGCCAGCAGCCCCACCGGGACAGGGAATGAAAAACTGTTTTTT. Encoded protein: CASSPTGTGNEKLFF. The full variable domain, in which reference TRBV7-9 and TRBJ1-4 provide the parts outside the CDR3, is DTGVSQNPRHKITKRGQNVTFRCDPISEHNRLYWYRQTLGQGPEFLTYFQNEAQLEKSRLLSDRFSAERPKGSFSTLEIQRTEQGDSAMYLCASSPTGTGNEKLFFGSGTQLSVL.

The chain recombines TRBV19 with TRBJ2-5, with D perhaps TRBD1 (6 bases). Trimming cost V 8 bases and J 1 base, with 11 bases left between them. This CDR3 has 13 amino acids. The germline CDR1 and CDR2 sequences are LNHDA and SQIVND (reference sequence). The CDR3 region has the DNA TGTGCCAGTGGTGGACAGCTCCAAGAGACCCAGTACTTC. Translation gives CASGGQLQETQYF.

The sample holds a few counts of this clone. The genes are TRBV19 and TRBJ2-6, with no clear D. V gave up 7 bases and J gave up 0 bases, with 10 bases separating them. This CDR3 comprises 15 residues. Germline lookup yields CDR1 LNHDA and CDR2 SQIVND (reference sequence). CDR3 sequence reads: CASTYRSSGANVLTF. The CDR3 DNA follows: TGTGCCAGTACCTATCGGAGCTCTGGGGCCAACGTCCTGACTTTC.

In its sample, this clone was seen a few times. The CDR3 sequence is CASSLLAGETDTQYF. The CDR3 DNA reads as TGTGCCAGCAGTTTATTAGCGGGAGAGACAGATACGCAGTATTTT. The chain couples TRBV27 to TRBJ2-3; 9 bases agree with TRBD2. The CDR3 totals 15 residues. The junction had 2 bases not matched to a gene; V was cut back by 1 base and J by 3 bases. Germline V gene data show CDR1 as MNHEY and CDR2 as SMNVEV (reference sequence).

The J gene is TRBJ2-1, the V gene TRBV5-6; 7 positions match TRBD2. The trim removed 0 bases at V and 6 bases at J, leaving 9 bases unmatched. Germline V gives CDR1 SGHDT, CDR2 YYEEEE. There are 16 residues in the CDR3. DNA of the CDR3: TGTGCCAGCAGCTTGGTTCGGCTAGCGGTCCTCAATGAGCAGTTCTTC. Amino acids: CASSLVRLAVLNEQFF.

This clone has more than one count but fewer than ten. The J gene is TRBJ2-1, the V gene TRBV23-1, with 15 bases that match TRBD2. TRBV23-1 is treated as an ORF (open reading frame) with a function not yet certain. This CDR3 spans 20 amino acids. Trimming at V came to 3 bases and at J to 7 bases, leaving 16 bases not matched to a gene. The CDR3: CASSHPDKSGTSGRCNEQFF. CDR3 nucleotides: TGCGCCAGCAGTCACCCCGATAAATCCGGGACTAGCGGGAGGTGTAATGAGCAGTTCTTC.

This chain joins TRBV7-2 and TRBJ2-3; 12 nucleotides line up with TRBD2. The trim removed 5 bases at V and 11 bases at J, leaving 2 bases unmatched. From germline, CDR1 is SGHTA and CDR2 FQGNSA. The CDR3 is made up of 12 amino acids. CDR3 DNA sequence: TGTGCCAGCAGCCCTAGCGGGAGGGGGCAGTATTTT. Residues: CASSPSGRGQYF.

The chain joins TRBV7-6 to TRBJ2-7; D is unresolved. Trimming removed 1 base from V and 7 bases from J, with 17 bases in between. In germline, CDR1 is SGHVS, CDR2 FNYEAQ. CDR3 size: 15 residues. Written as DNA, the CDR3 is TGTGCCAGCAGCTTAGAGGAGCGCCCCTCTTCTGAGCAGTACTTC. As protein: CASSLEERPSSEQYF.

This clone has a handful of counts. The rearrangement joins TRBV5-1 to TRBJ2-5; 12 positions agree with TRBD2. Looked up from germline, CDR1 is SGHRS and CDR2 is YFSETQ. The CDR3 has 17 amino acids. J lost 0 bases, V lost 0 bases, and 3 bases had no gene match. The CDR3 DNA reads as TGCGCCAGCAGCTTGGGACTAGCGGGGGAAAACCAAGAGACCCAGTACTTC. Its protein product is CASSLGLAGENQETQYF.

The V call is TRBV9, the J call TRBJ2-7; TRBD1 agrees at 7 bases. The CDR3 has 14 residues. From germline, CDR1 is SGDLS and CDR2 YYNGEE. V trimming: 3 bases; J trimming: 7 bases; junction bases outside the gene matches: 10. For the CDR3, the DNA is TGTGCCAGCAGCGCAAACGACAGGGTACGAGAGCAGTACTTC. Its protein product is CASSANDRVREQYF.

V is TRBV5-6 and J is TRBJ2-7; D might be TRBD1 (6 bases). This CDR3 has 15 residues. Looked up from germline, CDR1 is SGHDT and CDR2 is YYEEEE. Deletions cut 0 bases from V and 3 bases from J, with 13 bases between. The CDR3 nucleotides read TGTGCCAGCAGCTTGGTATTCCAGGGGCGCTACGAGCAGTACTTC. Protein sequence: CASSLVFQGRYEQYF. The full variable domain, in which reference TRBV5-6 and TRBJ2-7 provide the parts outside the CDR3, is DAGVTQSPTHLIKTRGQQVTLRCSPKSGHDTVSWYQQALGQGPQFIFQYYEEEERQRGNFPDRFSGHQFPNYSSELNVNALLLGDSALYLCASSLVFQGRYEQYFGPGTRLTVT.

The chain combines TRBV5-1 with TRBJ2-2, with 8 bases that match TRBD1. After removal of 7 bases from V and 5 bases from J, the junction contained 10 bases not matched to a gene. This CDR3 comprises 15 residues. Germline V gene data show CDR1 as SGHRS and CDR2 as YFSETQ. The CDR3, as DNA: TGCGCCAGCCACCCGACAGGGGAAGGTACCGGGGAGCTGTTTTTT. Translation gives CASHPTGEGTGELFF.

CDR3 sequence: CAIDPDRENTEAFF. CDR3 DNA sequence: TGTGCCATCGACCCCGACAGGGAGAACACTGAAGCTTTCTTT. The chain has TRBV7-9 and TRBJ1-1; 7 bases match TRBD1. The CDR3 extends over 14 amino acids. CDR1 is SEHNR, CDR2 FQNEAQ, per germline (reference sequence). Trimming took 10 bases from V and 1 from J; bases not matched to a gene: 9.

The V gene is TRBV6-6, the J gene TRBJ2-7, with 11 bases lining up with TRBD1. V lost 5 bases, J lost 7 bases, and 7 bases stayed unmatched. The CDR3 sequence is 14 residues long. Germline CDR1 MNHNY, CDR2 SVGAGI (reference sequence). The CDR3, as DNA: TGTGCCAGCAGTGCGGACAGGGGGCGCGGAGAGCAGTACTTC. As protein: CASSADRGRGEQYF.

The chain employs TRBV5-6 and TRBJ1-1, with D maybe TRBD1 (6 bases). The germline CDR1 and CDR2 sequences are SGHDT and YYEEEE. The germline V and J ends were trimmed by 0 bases and 6 bases, with 9 bases remaining between them. CDR3 length: 13 residues. This chain's CDR3 is CASSLARGSEAFF. The CDR3 nucleotides are TGTGCCAGCAGCTTGGCCAGGGGTTCTGAAGCTTTCTTT.

The V and J genes are TRBV6-1 and TRBJ1-2, with TRBD1 identical over 7 bases. The germline V gene has CDR1 MNHNS and CDR2 SASEGT. V was clipped by 2 bases and J by 2 bases; unmatched bases: 5. The CDR3 covers 15 residues. Here the CDR3 reads CASSETQGPNYGYTF. CDR3 nucleotides: TGTGCCAGCAGTGAAACACAGGGGCCCAACTATGGCTACACCTTC.